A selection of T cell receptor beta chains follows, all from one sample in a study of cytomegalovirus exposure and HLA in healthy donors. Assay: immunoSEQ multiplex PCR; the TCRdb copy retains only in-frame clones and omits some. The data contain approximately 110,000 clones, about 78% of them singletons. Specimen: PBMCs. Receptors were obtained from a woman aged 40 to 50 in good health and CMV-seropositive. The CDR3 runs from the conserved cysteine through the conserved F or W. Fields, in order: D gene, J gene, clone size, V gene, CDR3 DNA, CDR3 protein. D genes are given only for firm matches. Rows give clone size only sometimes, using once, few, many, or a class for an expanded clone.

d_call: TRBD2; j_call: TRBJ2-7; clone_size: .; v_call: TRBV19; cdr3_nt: TGTGCCAGTAGTAGGACTAGCGGGGCCGTCGTCCACGAGCAGTACTTC; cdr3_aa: CASSRTSGAVVHEQYF
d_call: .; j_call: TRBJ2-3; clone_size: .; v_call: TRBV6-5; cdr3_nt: TGTGCCAGCAGTTATGAGAGAACAGACAGAGATACGCAGTATTTT; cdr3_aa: CASSYERTDRDTQYF
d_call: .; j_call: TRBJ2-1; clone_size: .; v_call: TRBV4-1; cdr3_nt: TGCGCCAGCAGCCAACTTGTTCAGGGTTACAATGAGCAGTTCTTC; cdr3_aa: CASSQLVQGYNEQFF
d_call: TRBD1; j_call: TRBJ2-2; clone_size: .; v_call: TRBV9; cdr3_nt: TGTGCCAGCCGGACAGGGGCCTCCGGCGGGGAGCTGTTTTTT; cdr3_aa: CASRTGASGGELFF
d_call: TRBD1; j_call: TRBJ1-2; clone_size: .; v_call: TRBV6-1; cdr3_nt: TGTGCCAGCAGTTCCGGGACAGGGCACTATGGCTACACCTTC; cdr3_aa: CASSSGTGHYGYTF
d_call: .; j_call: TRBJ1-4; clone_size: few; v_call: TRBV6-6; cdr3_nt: TGTGCCAGCAGCCACCCGGAACTAAATGAAAAACTGTTTTTT; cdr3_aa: CASSHPELNEKLFF
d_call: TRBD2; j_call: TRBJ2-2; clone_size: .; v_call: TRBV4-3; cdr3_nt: TGCGCCAGCAGCCATCTTCGGACTAGCGGGGGGAACACCGGGGAGCTGTTTTTT; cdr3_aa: CASSHLRTSGGNTGELFF
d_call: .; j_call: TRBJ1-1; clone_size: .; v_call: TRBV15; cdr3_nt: TGTGCCACCAGCAGAGATCCCCCCAGTCGAAACACTGAAGCTTTCTTT; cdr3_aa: CATSRDPPSRNTEAFF
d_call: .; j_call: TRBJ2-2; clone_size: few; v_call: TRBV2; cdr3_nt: TGTGCCAGCAGTGTAACCGGGGAGCTGTTTTTT; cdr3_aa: CASSVTGELFF
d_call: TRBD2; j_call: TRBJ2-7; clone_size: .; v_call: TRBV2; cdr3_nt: TGTGCCAGCAGGGCAGGACTAGCGGGAATCTACGAGCAGTACTTC; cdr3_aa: CASRAGLAGIYEQYF
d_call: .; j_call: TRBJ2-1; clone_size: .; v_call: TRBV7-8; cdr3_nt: TGTGCCAGCAGCTTACAGTCCTACAATGAGCAGTTCTTC; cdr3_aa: CASSLQSYNEQFF
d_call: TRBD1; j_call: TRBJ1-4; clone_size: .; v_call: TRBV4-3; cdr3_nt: TGCGCCAGCAGCCATGACAGGGGTCGAGAAAAACTGTTTTTT; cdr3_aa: CASSHDRGREKLFF
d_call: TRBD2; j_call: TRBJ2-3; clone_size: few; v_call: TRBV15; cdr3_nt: TGTGCCACCAGCAGAGGGACTAGCGGGACAGATACGCAGTATTTT; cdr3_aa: CATSRGTSGTDTQYF
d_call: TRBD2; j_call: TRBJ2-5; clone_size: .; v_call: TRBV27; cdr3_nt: TGTGCCAGCAGTTTACTAGCGGGGCAAGAGACCCAGTACTTC; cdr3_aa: CASSLLAGQETQYF
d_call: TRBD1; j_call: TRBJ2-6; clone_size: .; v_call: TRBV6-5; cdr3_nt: TGTGCCAGCAGTTCGGGGACAGGGGCCGGGGCCAACGTCCTGACTTTC; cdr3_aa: CASSSGTGAGANVLTF
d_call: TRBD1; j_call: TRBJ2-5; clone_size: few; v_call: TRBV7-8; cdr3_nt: TGTGCCAGCAGCTTGTGGACAGGGGAAGGGACCCAGTACTTC; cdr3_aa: CASSLWTGEGTQYF
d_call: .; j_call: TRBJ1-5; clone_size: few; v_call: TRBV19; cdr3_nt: TGTGCCAGTAGGGGGGGGTCTAGCAATCAGCCCCAGCATTTT; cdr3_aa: CASRGGSSNQPQHF
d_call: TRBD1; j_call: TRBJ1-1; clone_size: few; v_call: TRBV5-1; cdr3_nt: TGCGCCAGCAGCCCGGGACAGAGGAACACTGAAGCTTTCTTT; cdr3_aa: CASSPGQRNTEAFF